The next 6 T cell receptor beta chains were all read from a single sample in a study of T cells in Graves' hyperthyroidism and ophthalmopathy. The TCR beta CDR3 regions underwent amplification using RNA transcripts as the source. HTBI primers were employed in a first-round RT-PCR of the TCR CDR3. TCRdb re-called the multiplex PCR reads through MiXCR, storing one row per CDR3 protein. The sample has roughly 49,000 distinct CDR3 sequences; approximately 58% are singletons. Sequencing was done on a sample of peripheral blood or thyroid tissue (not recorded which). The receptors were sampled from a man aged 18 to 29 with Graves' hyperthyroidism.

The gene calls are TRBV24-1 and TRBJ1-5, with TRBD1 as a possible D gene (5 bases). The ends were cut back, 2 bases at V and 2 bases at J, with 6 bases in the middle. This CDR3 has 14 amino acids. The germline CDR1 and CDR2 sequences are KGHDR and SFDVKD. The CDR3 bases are TGTGCCACCAGTGATTCACAGGGCAATCAGCCCCAGCATTTT. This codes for CATSDSQGNQPQHF.

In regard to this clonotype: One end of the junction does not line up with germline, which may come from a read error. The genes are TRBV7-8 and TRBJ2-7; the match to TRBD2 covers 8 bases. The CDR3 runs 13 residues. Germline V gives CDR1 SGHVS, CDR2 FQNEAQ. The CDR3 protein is CASSQAGAYEQYF. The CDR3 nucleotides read TGCGCCAGCAGCCAAGCGGGGGCCTACGAGCAGTACTTC.

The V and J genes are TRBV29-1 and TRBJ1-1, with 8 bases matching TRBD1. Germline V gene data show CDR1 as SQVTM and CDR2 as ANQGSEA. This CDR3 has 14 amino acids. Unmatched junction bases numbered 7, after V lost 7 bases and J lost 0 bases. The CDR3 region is CSAGTGDMNTEAFF. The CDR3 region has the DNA TGCAGCGCAGGGACAGGAGACATGAACACTGAAGCTTTCTTT.

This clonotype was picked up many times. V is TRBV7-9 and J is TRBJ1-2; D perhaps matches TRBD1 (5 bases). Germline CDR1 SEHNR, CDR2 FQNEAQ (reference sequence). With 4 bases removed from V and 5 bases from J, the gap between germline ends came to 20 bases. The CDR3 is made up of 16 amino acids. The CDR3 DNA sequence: TGTGCCAGCAGCTCCCTCGGTGGCAGGGTAGTTTATGGCTACACCTTC. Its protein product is CASSSLGGRVVYGYTF.

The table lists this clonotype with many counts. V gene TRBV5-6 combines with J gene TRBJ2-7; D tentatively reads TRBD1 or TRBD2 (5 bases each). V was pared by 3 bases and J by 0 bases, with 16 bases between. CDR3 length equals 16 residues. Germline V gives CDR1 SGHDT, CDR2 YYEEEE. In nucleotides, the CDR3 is TGTGCCAGCAGCTCGGGCCGGGACGGATACTCCTACGAGCAGTACTTC. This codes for CASSSGRDGYSYEQYF.

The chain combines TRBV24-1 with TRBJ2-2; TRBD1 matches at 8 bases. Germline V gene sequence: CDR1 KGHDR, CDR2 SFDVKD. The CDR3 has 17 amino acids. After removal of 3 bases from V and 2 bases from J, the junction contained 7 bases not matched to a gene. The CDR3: CATSDPDRGGNTGELFF. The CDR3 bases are TGTGCCACCAGTGATCCCGACAGGGGCGGAAACACCGGGGAGCTGTTTTTT.